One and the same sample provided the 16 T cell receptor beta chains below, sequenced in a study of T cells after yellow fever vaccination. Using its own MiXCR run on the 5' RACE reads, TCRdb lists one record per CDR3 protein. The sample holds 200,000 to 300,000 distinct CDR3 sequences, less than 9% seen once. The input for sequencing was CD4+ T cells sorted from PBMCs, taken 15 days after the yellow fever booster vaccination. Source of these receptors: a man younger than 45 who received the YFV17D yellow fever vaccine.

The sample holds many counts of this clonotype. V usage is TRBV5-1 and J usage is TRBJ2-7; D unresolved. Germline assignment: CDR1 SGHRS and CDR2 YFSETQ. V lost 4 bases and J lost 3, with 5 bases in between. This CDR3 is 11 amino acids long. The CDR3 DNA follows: TGCGCCAGCAGCACGGACTACGAGCAGTACTTC. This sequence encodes CASSTDYEQYF. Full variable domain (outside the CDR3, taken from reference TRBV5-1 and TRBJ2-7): KAGVTQTPRYLIKTRGQQVTLSCSPISGHRSVSWYQQTPGQGLQFLFEYFSETQRNKGNFPGRFSGRQFSNSRSEMNVSTLELGDSALYLCASSTDYEQYFGPGTRLTVT.

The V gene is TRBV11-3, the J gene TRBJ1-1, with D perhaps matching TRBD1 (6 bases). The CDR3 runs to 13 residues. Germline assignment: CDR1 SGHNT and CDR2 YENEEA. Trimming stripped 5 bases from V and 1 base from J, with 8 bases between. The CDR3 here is CASSRGKNTEAFF. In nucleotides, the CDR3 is TGTGCCAGCAGCAGGGGGAAGAACACTGAAGCTTTCTTT.

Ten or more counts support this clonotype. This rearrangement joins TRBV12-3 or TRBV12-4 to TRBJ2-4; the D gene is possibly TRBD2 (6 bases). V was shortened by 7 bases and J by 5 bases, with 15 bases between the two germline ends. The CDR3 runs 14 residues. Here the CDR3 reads CASISFGTENIQYF. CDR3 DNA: TGTGCCAGCATCTCTTTTGGGACTGAAAACATTCAGTACTTC.

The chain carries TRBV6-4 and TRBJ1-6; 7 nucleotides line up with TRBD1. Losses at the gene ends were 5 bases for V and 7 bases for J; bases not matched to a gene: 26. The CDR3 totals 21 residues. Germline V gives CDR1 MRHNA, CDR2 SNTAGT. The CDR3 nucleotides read TGTGCCAGCAGTCCGGACCATGACAGGGCAATCCTGACCTCTTCGAATTCACCCCTCCACTTT. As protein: CASSPDHDRAILTSSNSPLHF.

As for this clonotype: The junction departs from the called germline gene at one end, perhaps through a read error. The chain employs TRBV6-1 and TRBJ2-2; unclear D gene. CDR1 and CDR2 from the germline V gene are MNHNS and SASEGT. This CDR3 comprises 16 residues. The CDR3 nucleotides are TGTGTCAGCAGCCCGAGAGGAAGCCGCGGCACCGGGGAGCTGTTTTTT. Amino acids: CVSSPRGSRGTGELFF.

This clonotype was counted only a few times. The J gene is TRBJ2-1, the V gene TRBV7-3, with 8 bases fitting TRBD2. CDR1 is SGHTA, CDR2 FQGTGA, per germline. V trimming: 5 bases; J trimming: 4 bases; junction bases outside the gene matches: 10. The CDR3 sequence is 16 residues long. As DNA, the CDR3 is TGTGCCAGCAGCGCTCGTTTAGCGGGAACTTACAATGAGCAGTTCTTC. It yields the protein CASSARLAGTYNEQFF.

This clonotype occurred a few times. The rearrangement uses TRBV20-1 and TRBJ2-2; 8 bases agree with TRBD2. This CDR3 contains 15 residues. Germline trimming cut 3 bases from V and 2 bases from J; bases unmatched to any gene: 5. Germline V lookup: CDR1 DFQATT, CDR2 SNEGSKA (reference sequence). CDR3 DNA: TGCAGTGCTAGGGCTAGCGGGCCAAACACCGGGGAGCTGTTTTTT. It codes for CSARASGPNTGELFF.

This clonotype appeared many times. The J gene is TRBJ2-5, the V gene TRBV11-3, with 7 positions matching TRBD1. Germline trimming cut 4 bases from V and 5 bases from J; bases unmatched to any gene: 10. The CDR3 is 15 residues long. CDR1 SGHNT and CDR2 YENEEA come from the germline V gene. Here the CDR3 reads CASSYRQGVGETQYF. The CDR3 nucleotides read TGTGCCAGCAGCTATCGACAGGGTGTAGGGGAGACCCAGTACTTC. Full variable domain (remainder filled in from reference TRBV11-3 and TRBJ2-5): EAGVVQSPRYKIIEKKQPVAFWCNPISGHNTLYWYLQNLGQGPELLIRYENEEAVDDSQLPKDRFSAERLKGVDSTLKIQPAELGDSAVYLCASSYRQGVGETQYFGPGTRLLVL.

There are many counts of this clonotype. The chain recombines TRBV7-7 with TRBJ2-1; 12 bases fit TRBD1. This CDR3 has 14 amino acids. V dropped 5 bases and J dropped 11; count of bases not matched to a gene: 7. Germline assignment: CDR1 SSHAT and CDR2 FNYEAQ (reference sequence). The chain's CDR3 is CASSQKGQGAQQFF. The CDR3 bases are TGTGCCAGCAGCCAGAAGGGACAGGGGGCTCAGCAGTTCTTC.

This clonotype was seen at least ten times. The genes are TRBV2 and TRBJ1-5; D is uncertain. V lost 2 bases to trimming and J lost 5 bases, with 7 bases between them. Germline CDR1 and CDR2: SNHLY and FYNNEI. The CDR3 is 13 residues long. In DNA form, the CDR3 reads TGTGCCAGCAGTGAAAGCGCGGATCAGCCCCAGCATTTT. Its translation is CASSESADQPQHF.

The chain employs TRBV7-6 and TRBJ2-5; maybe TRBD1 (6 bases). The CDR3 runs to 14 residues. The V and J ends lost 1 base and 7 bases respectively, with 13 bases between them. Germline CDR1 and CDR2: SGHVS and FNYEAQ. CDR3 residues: CASSLGGKGGTQYF. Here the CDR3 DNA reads TGTGCCAGCAGCTTAGGTGGCAAAGGGGGGACCCAGTACTTC.

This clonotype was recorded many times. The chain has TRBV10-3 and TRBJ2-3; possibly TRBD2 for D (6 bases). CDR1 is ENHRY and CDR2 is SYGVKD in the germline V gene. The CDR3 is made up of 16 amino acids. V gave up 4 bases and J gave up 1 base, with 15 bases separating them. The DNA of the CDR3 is TGTGCCATCAGTGCTTTGGCGGGATCCGGCACAGATACGCAGTATTTT. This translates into CAISALAGSGTDTQYF.

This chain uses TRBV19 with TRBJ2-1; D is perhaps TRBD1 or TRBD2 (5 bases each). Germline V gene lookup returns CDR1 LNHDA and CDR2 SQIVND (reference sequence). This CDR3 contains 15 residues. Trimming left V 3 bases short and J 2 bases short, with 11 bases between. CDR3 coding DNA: TGTGCCAGTAGTATCGGGGCGGGTCCCTACAATGAGCAGTTCTTC. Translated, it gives CASSIGAGPYNEQFF.

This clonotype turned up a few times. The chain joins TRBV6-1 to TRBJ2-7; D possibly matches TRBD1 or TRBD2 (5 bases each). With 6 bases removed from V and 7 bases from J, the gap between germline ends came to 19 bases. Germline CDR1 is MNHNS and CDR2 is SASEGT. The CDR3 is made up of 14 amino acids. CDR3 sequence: CASRNPGRPWEQYF. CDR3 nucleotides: TGTGCCAGCAGAAATCCGGGACGCCCGTGGGAGCAGTACTTC.

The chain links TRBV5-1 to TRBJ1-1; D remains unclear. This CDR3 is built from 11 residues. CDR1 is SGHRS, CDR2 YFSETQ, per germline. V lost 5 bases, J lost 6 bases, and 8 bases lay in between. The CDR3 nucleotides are TGCGCCAGCAGGCTCCAGGCTGAAGCTTTCTTT. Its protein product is CASRLQAEAFF.

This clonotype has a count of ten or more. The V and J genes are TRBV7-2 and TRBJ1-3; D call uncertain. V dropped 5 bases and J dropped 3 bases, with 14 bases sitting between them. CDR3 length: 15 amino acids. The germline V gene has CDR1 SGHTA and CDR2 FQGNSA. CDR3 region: CASSLTFTDGNTIYF. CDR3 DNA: TGTGCCAGCAGCCTAACCTTTACGGATGGAAACACCATATATTTT.